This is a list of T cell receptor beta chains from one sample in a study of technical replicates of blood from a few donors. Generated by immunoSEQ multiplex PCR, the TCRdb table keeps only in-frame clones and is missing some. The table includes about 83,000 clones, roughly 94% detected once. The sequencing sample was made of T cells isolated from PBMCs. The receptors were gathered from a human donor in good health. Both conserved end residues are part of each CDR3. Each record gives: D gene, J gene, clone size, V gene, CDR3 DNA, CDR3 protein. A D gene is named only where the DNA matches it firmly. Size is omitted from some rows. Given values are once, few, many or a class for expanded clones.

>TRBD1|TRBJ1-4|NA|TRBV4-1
TGCGCCAGCAGCCAAGAAGGGGGACAGGGGGCGCGGGATGAAAAACTGTTTTTT
CASSQEGGQGARDEKLFF
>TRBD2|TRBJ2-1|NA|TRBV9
TGTGCCAGCAGAGAACCGGGACTAGCGGGTTACAATGAGCAGTTCTTC
CASREPGLAGYNEQFF
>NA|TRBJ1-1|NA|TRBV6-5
TGTGCCAGCAGTTGGGGGGAGAACACTGAAGCTTTCTTT
CASSWGENTEAFF
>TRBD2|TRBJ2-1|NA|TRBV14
TGTGCCAGCAGCCTGGGGGGGAACGGCTATGAGCAGTTCTTC
CASSLGGNGYEQFF
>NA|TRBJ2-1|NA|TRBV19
TGTGCCAGTAGTATAGGGCGGGGGCCAGGGTATGAGCAGTTCTTC
CASSIGRGPGYEQFF
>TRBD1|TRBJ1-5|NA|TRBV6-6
TGTGCCAGCAGAGTTGGACAGGGGAATCAGCCCCAGCATTTT
CASRVGQGNQPQHF
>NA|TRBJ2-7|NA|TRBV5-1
TGCGCCAGCAGCCCCGACAGTGACGAGCAGTACTTC
CASSPDSDEQYF
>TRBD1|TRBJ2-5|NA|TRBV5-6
TGTGCCAGCAGCTCCTGGGACCTCGGGACAGGGCAAGAGACCCAGTACTTC
CASSSWDLGTGQETQYF
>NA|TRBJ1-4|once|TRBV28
TGTGCCAGCAGTTTGACCAGGGGACGGGCTGAAAAACTGTTTTTT
CASSLTRGRAEKLFF
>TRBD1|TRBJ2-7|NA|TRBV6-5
TGTGCCAGCAGTGCCTCCGGGACAGGGGTCTACGAGCAGTACTTC
CASSASGTGVYEQYF
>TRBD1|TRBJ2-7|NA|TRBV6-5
TGTGCCAGCAAATTTGGACAGGCGAACTCCTACGAGCAGTACTTC
CASKFGQANSYEQYF
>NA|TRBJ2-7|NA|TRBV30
TGTGCCTGGGATAAAAGCGCCTACGAGCAGTACTTC
CAWDKSAYEQYF
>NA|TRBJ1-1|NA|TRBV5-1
TGCGCCAGCAGCTTGGTCAGGGGGAACACTGAAGCTTTCTTT
CASSLVRGNTEAFF
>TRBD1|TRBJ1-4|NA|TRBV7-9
TGTGCCACCTGCCCCCGACAGGGTGAAAAACTGTTTTTT
CATCPRQGEKLFF
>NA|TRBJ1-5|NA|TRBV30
TGTGCCTGGAGCTCCGGACGGGGTCAGCCCCAGCATTTT
CAWSSGRGQPQHF
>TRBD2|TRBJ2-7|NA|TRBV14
TGTGCCAGCAGCCAGGCAGCGGGACGGTACGAGCAGTACTTC
CASSQAAGRYEQYF
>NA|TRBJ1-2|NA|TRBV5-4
TGTGCCAGCAGCTTGGCGGGGGGCGCTGTTGGCTACACCTTC
CASSLAGGAVGYTF
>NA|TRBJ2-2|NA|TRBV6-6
TGTGCCAGCAGTTACTCGTCCAGGGGGAACACCGGGGAGCTGTTTTTT
CASSYSSRGNTGELFF
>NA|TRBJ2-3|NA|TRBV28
TGTGCCAGTTCGTGGAGGGGCACAGATACGCAGTATTTT
CASSWRGTDTQYF
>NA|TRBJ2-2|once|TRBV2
TGTGCCAGCAGAGAGACCGGGGAGCTGTTTTTT
CASRETGELFF
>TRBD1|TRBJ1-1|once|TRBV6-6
TGTGCCAGCAAATCGGGACAGCAAAACACTGAAGCTTTCTTT
CASKSGQQNTEAFF
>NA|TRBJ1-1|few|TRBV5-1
TGCGCCAGCAGCTTGATAGGGCGGGCTGAAGCTTTCTTT
CASSLIGRAEAFF
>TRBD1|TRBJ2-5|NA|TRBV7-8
TGTGCCAGCAGCTTGGCGGGTAATGAGGGGGCTAACATGGAGACCCAGTACTTC
CASSLAGNEGANMETQYF
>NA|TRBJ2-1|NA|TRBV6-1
TGTGCCAGCAGCAAGGGTGACGGGGGCAATGAGCAGTTCTTC
CASSKGDGGNEQFF
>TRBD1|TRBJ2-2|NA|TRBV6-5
TGTGCCAGCAGTTACGCCAGGGGGACCGGGGAGCTGTTTTTT
CASSYARGTGELFF
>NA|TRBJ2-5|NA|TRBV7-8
TGTGCCAGCAGCTTACTTCTCGACAGGTTGATGCTTATGACGCAAGAGACCCAGTACTTC
CASSLLLDRLMLMTQETQYF
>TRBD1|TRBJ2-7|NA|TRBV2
TGTGCCAGCAGTGAATATTACGGACAGGGGACCTACGAGCAGTACTTC
CASSEYYGQGTYEQYF
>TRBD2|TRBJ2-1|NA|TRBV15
TGTGCCACCAGCAGAGATCTCTGGGAGGGTTTGGAGCAGTTCTTC
CATSRDLWEGLEQFF
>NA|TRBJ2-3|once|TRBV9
TGTGCCAGCAGCGAGCCGCTTGCATACACAGATACGCAGTATTTT
CASSEPLAYTDTQYF